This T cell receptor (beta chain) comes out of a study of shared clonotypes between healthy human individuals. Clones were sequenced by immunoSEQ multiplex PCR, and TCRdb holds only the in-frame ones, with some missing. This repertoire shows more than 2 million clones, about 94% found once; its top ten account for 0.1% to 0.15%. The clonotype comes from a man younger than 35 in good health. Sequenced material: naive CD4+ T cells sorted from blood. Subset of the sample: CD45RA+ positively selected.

The CDR3 loop reads CAISETPGAGNTIYF. The CDR3 DNA follows: TGTGCCATCAGCGAGACCCCAGGCGCTGGAAACACCATATATTTT. The chain couples TRBV10-3 to TRBJ1-3; D not resolved. This CDR3 contains 15 residues. The V gene's germline CDR1 is ENHRY and CDR2 SYGVKD. V was shortened by 6 bases and J by 2 bases, with 14 bases between the two germline ends.